In its sample, the clone carrying this T cell receptor beta chain was seen many times. Its antigen remains unidentified. V was pared by 5 bases and J by 5 bases, with 15 bases between. Germline assignment: CDR1 PRHDT and CDR2 FYEKMQ (reference sequence). The CDR3 covers 14 residues. This record comes from a study of Graves' ophthalmopathy and Graves' hyperthyroidism. General study findings and limits: Most expanded clonotypes in thyroid above 0.001 frequency also showed up in blood. Built on 13 signatures, a model told ophthalmopathy apart from stable hyperthyroidism with over 85% sensitivity and almost 84% specificity.

A duration under 3 months, NOSPECS ≥4, CAS ≥3 and moderate-to-severe activity characterized the donors with ophthalmopathy. Each diagnosis was determined on the basis of clinical symptoms, serum thyroxine, TRAb, thyroid ultrasound and orbital computed tomography. RNA transcripts yielded amplified TCR beta CDR3 regions. First-round RT-PCR relied on HTBI primers, and a second-round multiplex PCR came next. TCRdb reanalysed the multiplex PCR reads using MiXCR and keeps one entry per CDR3 protein. The sample has under 400,000 distinct CDR3 sequences, roughly 15% seen once. The rearrangement uses TRBV13 and TRBJ1-1; D perhaps matches TRBD1 (5 bases). Sequencing was carried out using peripheral blood. This sequence originates from an adult man with Graves' ophthalmopathy. The CDR3 coding sequence is TGTGCCAGCAGCCCAGGGAGGCCGGGGACTGAAGCTTTCTTT. The encoded protein is CASSPGRPGTEAFF.